Listed here are 26 T cell receptor beta chains from one sample, sequenced in a study of blood T cell repertoires in COVID-19. Some clones are missing from TCRdb's copy, which holds only in-frame ones; the method was immunoSEQ multiplex PCR. This table holds about 260,000 clones, 88% found once. The sequencing input was peripheral blood. The receptors come from a woman in her sixties or seventies with COVID-19, enrolled during active disease.

The sample holds one count of this clone. CDR3 loop: CASSQGQNTEAFF. The CDR3 DNA reads as TGTGCCAGTAGTCAAGGACAGAACACTGAAGCTTTCTTT. The chain employs TRBV19 and TRBJ1-1; weak D call: TRBD1 (5 bases). In germline, CDR1 is LNHDA, CDR2 SQIVND (reference sequence). The CDR3 loop spans 13 amino acids. V lost 5 bases and J 1 base, leaving 8 bases between the germline ends. The whole variable domain, filled in from reference TRBV19 and TRBJ1-1, reads DGGITQSPKYLFRKEGQNVTLSCEQNLNHDAMYWYRQDPGQGLRLIYYSQIVNDFQKGDIAEGYSVSREKKESFPLTVTSAQKNPTAFYLCASSQGQNTEAFFGQGTRLTVV.

This clone has just one count. The chain employs TRBV11-3 and TRBJ2-1; tentatively, D is TRBD2 (6 bases). The CDR3 contains 16 residues. The germline CDR1 and CDR2 sequences are SGHNT and YENEEA. V dropped 1 base and J dropped 6 bases, with 16 bases sitting between them. This CDR3 is CASSLVIGGETNEQFF. The CDR3 nucleotides read TGTGCCAGCAGCTTAGTGATTGGCGGGGAAACCAATGAGCAGTTCTTC.

CDR3 protein: CASSYQTGRGNTIYF. DNA for the CDR3: TGTGCCAGCAGTTACCAGACAGGGAGAGGAAACACCATATATTTT. J is TRBJ1-3 and V is TRBV6-6; 7 bases match TRBD1. With 2 bases clipped from V and 4 bases from J, the junction kept 5 bases outside the gene matches. CDR1 is MNHNY and CDR2 is SVGAGI in the germline V gene (reference sequence). The length of the CDR3 is 15 residues.

This chain joins TRBV19 and TRBJ1-2, with 9 bases fitting TRBD1. The germline V gene has CDR1 LNHDA and CDR2 SQIVND (reference sequence). V shed 4 bases, J shed 3 bases, and the junction held 9 bases outside the gene matches. The CDR3 sequence is 16 residues long. CDR3 nucleotide sequence: TGTGCCAGTAGTACAACCAGGACAGGGGAATACTATGGCTACACCTTC. The encoded protein is CASSTTRTGEYYGYTF.

The chain uses TRBV2 and TRBJ1-4; no firm D call. The CDR3 contains 16 residues. CDR1 is SNHLY and CDR2 is FYNNEI in the germline V gene. Trimming cost V 7 bases and J 0 bases, with 15 bases left between them. CDR3 in amino acids: CASNIIREPTNEKLFF. The DNA for the CDR3 is TGTGCCAGCAATATTATCCGAGAACCAACTAATGAAAAACTGTTTTTT.

The rearrangement uses TRBV11-2 and TRBJ1-2; 8 nucleotides agree with TRBD1. Germline CDR1 is SGHAT and CDR2 is FQNNGV. The CDR3 is 18 residues long. Trimming took 2 bases from V and 4 from J; bases not matched to a gene: 15. The CDR3 sequence is CASSLLGVGTGFSYGYTF. The CDR3 DNA reads as TGTGCCAGCAGCTTATTAGGGGTTGGGACAGGCTTTAGCTATGGCTACACCTTC.

This clone was detected a few times. The rearrangement uses TRBV18 and TRBJ2-7; 10 bases are a match to TRBD1. Germline V gives CDR1 KGHSH, CDR2 LQKENI. The ends lost 4 bases at V and 3 bases at J; junction bases unmatched: 9. The CDR3 sequence is 16 residues long. In DNA form, the CDR3 reads TGTGCCAGCTCACAACAGGGACAGGGGAACCTCTACGAGCAGTACTTC. It is translated as CASSQQGQGNLYEQYF.

This sequence joins TRBV28 and TRBJ1-6; 8 positions match TRBD1. CDR1 and CDR2 (germline): MDHEN, SYDVKM. The CDR3 has 16 residues. V was clipped by 3 bases and J by 9 bases; unmatched bases: 10. The CDR3 nucleotides are TGTGCCAGCAGTTTTGGACAGGGATTAAGGGGTTCACCCCTCCACTTT. It translates to CASSFGQGLRGSPLHF.

The chain is built from TRBV30 and TRBJ2-3; the match to TRBD2 covers 10 bases. The CDR3 spans 16 residues. Germline V gene data show CDR1 as GTSNPN and CDR2 as SVGIG (reference sequence). The J segment lost 0 bases and the V segment lost 3 bases, leaving 6 bases of the junction unmatched. The CDR3 sequence: CAWRAGTSVSTDTQYF. The CDR3 coding sequence is TGTGCCTGGAGGGCCGGGACTAGCGTCAGCACAGATACGCAGTATTTT.

The chain uses TRBV7-3 and TRBJ2-2, with 8 positions matching TRBD2. Germline CDR1 SGHTA, CDR2 FQGTGA. V shed 6 bases and J 3 bases; nucleotides not matched to a gene: 3. The CDR3 totals 14 residues. Written as DNA, the CDR3 is TGTGCCAGCAGAACTAGCGGTCACACCGGGGAGCTGTTTTTT. Translation: CASRTSGHTGELFF.

The genes are TRBV21-1 and TRBJ2-1; the table calls TRBD2, which could not be checked here. TRBV21-1 is flagged as a pseudogene. The CDR3 length is 16 residues. This chain's CDR3 is CASRRDLAGDYNEQFF. CDR3 nucleotides: TGTGCCAGCAGGCGAGATCTAGCGGGGGACTACAATGAGCAGTTCTTC.

This clone has a handful of counts. The V call is TRBV7-2, the J call TRBJ2-7, with TRBD1 as a possible D gene (5 bases). The germline V and J ends were trimmed by 5 bases and 3 bases, with 14 bases remaining between them. The CDR3 is 14 amino acids. CDR1 and CDR2 (germline): SGHTA, FQGNSA. CDR3 sequence (DNA): TGTGCCAGCAGCCCCTTTAAGCAGGGCTACGAGCAGTACTTC. Translation: CASSPFKQGYEQYF.

This sequence joins TRBV28 and TRBJ1-3, with 8 bases fitting TRBD1. Germline V gene data show CDR1 as MDHEN and CDR2 as SYDVKM. The length of the CDR3 is 15 residues. V dropped 6 bases and J dropped 3; count of bases not matched to a gene: 7. The CDR3: CASSSGQDDGNTIYF. In DNA form, the CDR3 reads TGTGCCAGCAGCTCGGGACAGGATGATGGAAACACCATATATTTT.

This clone came up a few times. The sample has other DNA sequences that encode this CDR3 too. The rearrangement links TRBV19 to TRBJ2-1; D perhaps matches TRBD1 (6 bases). CDR3 length: 14 amino acids. Trimming took off 4 bases at V and 3 bases at J, with 10 bases between the two ends. The germline V gene has CDR1 LNHDA and CDR2 SQIVND (reference sequence). The CDR3 nucleotides are TGTGCCAGTAGTACCCAGGGGATCTACAATGAGCAGTTCTTC. Its translation is CASSTQGIYNEQFF.

This chain links TRBV5-4 with TRBJ2-3, with 7 bases fitting TRBD2. The germline gives CDR1 SGHNT, CDR2 YYREEE (reference sequence). Germline trimming cut 4 bases from V and 4 bases from J; bases unmatched to any gene: 12. CDR3 length equals 16 residues. This CDR3 is CASSHRAGAIADTQYF. The CDR3, as DNA: TGTGCCAGCAGCCATAGGGCGGGAGCAATAGCAGATACGCAGTATTTT.

This chain links TRBV5-6 with TRBJ1-2; D is unclear. V lost 1 base and J 8 bases, leaving 18 bases between the germline ends. CDR1 and CDR2 from the germline V gene are SGHDT and YYEEEE. This CDR3 has 15 residues. CDR3 amino acids: CASSLSAEFFSGYTF. CDR3 DNA: TGTGCCAGCAGCTTGTCGGCGGAGTTTTTTTCGGGCTACACCTTC.

This chain joins TRBV9 and TRBJ1-6, with D tentatively TRBD1 (5 bases). Deletions cut 0 bases from V and 1 base from J, with 8 bases between. The CDR3 runs to 16 residues. Germline assignment: CDR1 SGDLS and CDR2 YYNGEE. CDR3: CASSVAGKSYNSPLHF. CDR3 sequence (DNA): TGTGCCAGCAGCGTAGCAGGGAAGTCCTATAATTCACCCCTCCACTTT.

The gene calls are TRBV5-4 and TRBJ2-1; a possible D gene is TRBD1 (5 bases). V lost 0 bases to trimming and J lost 3 bases, with 10 bases between them. CDR3 length equals 15 residues. CDR1 is SGHNT and CDR2 is YYREEE in the germline V gene (reference sequence). DNA of the CDR3: TGTGCCAGCAGCTTGGGGGGCTCGGTCTACAATGAGCAGTTCTTC. Translated, it gives CASSLGGSVYNEQFF. The full variable domain, completed using reference TRBV5-4 and TRBJ2-1, is ETGVTQSPTHLIKTRGQQVTLRCSSQSGHNTVSWYQQALGQGPQFIFQYYREEENGRGNFPPRFSGLQFPNYSSELNVNALELDDSALYLCASSLGGSVYNEQFFGPGTRLTVL.

This clone was counted once. The chain carries TRBV7-2 and TRBJ1-1; D may be TRBD1 (5 bases). Germline V gene sequence: CDR1 SGHTA, CDR2 FQGNSA. Trimming stripped 5 bases from V and 4 bases from J, with 8 bases between. The CDR3 contains 12 residues. The CDR3 region has the DNA TGTGCCAGCAGCAGGGGTATCACTGAAGCTTTCTTT. It is translated as CASSRGITEAFF.

V and J are TRBV5-1 and TRBJ1-1, with 8 bases lining up with TRBD1. CDR1 and CDR2 from the germline V gene are SGHRS and YFSETQ. With V trimmed by 4 bases and J by 9 bases, 11 bases remained unmatched. There are 14 residues in the CDR3. The CDR3 coding sequence is TGCGCCAGCAGCCCCAGACCGACAGGGGAACAAGCTTTCTTT. This encodes CASSPRPTGEQAFF.

The rearrangement uses TRBV2 and TRBJ1-2; 8 bases are shared with TRBD1. V lost 7 bases, J lost 4 bases, and 14 bases stayed unmatched. Germline assignment: CDR1 SNHLY and CDR2 FYNNEI. The CDR3 covers 16 residues. DNA of the CDR3: TGTGCCAGCACCCAGAACCAGGACAGGGCCCTCTATGGCTACACCTTC. Translating it yields CASTQNQDRALYGYTF. Full variable domain (missing parts from reference TRBV2 and TRBJ1-2): EPEVTQTPSHQVTQMGQEVILRCVPISNHLYFYWYRQILGQKVEFLVSFYNNEISEKSEIFDDQFSVERPDGSNFTLKIRSTKLEDSAMYFCASTQNQDRALYGYTFGSGTRLTVV.

This clone has just one count. This rearrangement joins TRBV5-6 to TRBJ1-4; D remains ambiguous. CDR3 length: 14 amino acids. Trimming took off 0 bases at V and 8 bases at J, with 11 bases between the two ends. The V gene's germline CDR1 is SGHDT and CDR2 YYEEEE. CDR3: CASSLGLAGEKLFF. The CDR3 region has the DNA TGTGCCAGCAGCTTGGGTCTGGCGGGGGAAAAACTGTTTTTT. Drawing the rest from reference TRBV5-6 and TRBJ1-4, the complete variable domain is DAGVTQSPTHLIKTRGQQVTLRCSPKSGHDTVSWYQQALGQGPQFIFQYYEEEERQRGNFPDRFSGHQFPNYSSELNVNALLLGDSALYLCASSLGLAGEKLFFGSGTQLSVL.

The V gene is TRBV15, the J gene TRBJ1-2; tentatively, D is TRBD1 (6 bases). Germline values: CDR1 LNHNV, CDR2 YYDKDF (reference sequence). V shed 1 base and J shed 4 bases, with 13 bases lying between them. This CDR3 has 15 amino acids. The CDR3 is CATSRAGGLGYGYTF. The CDR3 DNA reads as TGTGCCACCAGCAGAGCTGGGGGCCTAGGCTATGGCTACACCTTC. The variable domain in full, completed from reference TRBV15 and TRBJ1-2, reads DAMVIQNPRYQVTQFGKPVTLSCSQTLNHNVMYWYQQKSSQAPKLLFHYYDKDFNNEADTPDNFQSRRPNTSFCFLDIRSPGLGDTAMYLCATSRAGGLGYGYTFGSGTRLTVV.

The chain is built from TRBV9 and TRBJ2-7, with 8 bases matching TRBD2. Germline assignment: CDR1 SGDLS and CDR2 YYNGEE. Trimming took 0 bases from V and 3 from J; bases not matched to a gene: 8. This CDR3 comprises 16 residues. CDR3 sequence reads: CASSVDLAGHHYEQYF. The CDR3 DNA reads as TGTGCCAGCAGCGTAGACCTAGCGGGTCATCACTACGAGCAGTACTTC.

This chain connects TRBV5-1 to TRBJ1-5; perhaps TRBD1 as D (6 bases). This CDR3 region has 15 residues. V was cut by 0 bases and J by 6 bases, with 13 bases left in between. CDR1 is SGHRS, CDR2 YFSETQ, per germline. The CDR3 spells CASSLGRGAGQPQHF. CDR3 nucleotides: TGCGCCAGCAGCTTGGGCAGGGGCGCCGGTCAGCCCCAGCATTTT.

On this clone itself: The sample holds other DNA sequences that translate to the same CDR3. The rearrangement joins TRBV5-1 to TRBJ2-1; 7 nucleotides align to TRBD1. Germline V gene lookup returns CDR1 SGHRS and CDR2 YFSETQ. This CDR3 region has 15 residues. V shed 0 bases and J 2 bases; nucleotides not matched to a gene: 2. The CDR3 region has the DNA TGCGCCAGCAGCTTGGGACAGGGCACCTACAATGAGCAGTTCTTC. It translates to CASSLGQGTYNEQFF. The full variable domain, rest sourced from reference TRBV5-1 and TRBJ2-1, is KAGVTQTPRYLIKTRGQQVTLSCSPISGHRSVSWYQQTPGQGLQFLFEYFSETQRNKGNFPGRFSGRQFSNSRSEMNVSTLELGDSALYLCASSLGQGTYNEQFFGPGTRLTVL.